These 16 T cell receptor beta chains share one sample of origin, sequenced in a study of CD8 T cells in ankylosing spondylitis. TCRdb recomputed calls from the 5' RACE reads with MiXCR, one row per CDR3 protein. The sample has about 480,000 distinct CDR3 sequences, over 15% seen once; the top ten hold approximately 1%. Study outcomes and limitations: Blood of patients with ankylosing spondylitis appeared to be characterized by a TCR beta motif of eight highly homologous variants.

Their target antigens are unknown. The sample comprised blood, either unsorted or a sorted T cell fraction (not recorded which). The source of these receptors is a male donor with ankylosing spondylitis.

The V gene is TRBV18, the J gene TRBJ2-3, with 7 bases that match TRBD2. Trimming removed 3 bases from V and 2 bases from J; junction bases left unmatched: 5. In germline, CDR1 is KGHSH, CDR2 LQKENI. This CDR3 region has 15 residues. The CDR3 region has the DNA TGTGCCAGCTCACCCGGGGCGGGAGACACAGATACGCAGTATTTT. This codes for CASSPGAGDTDTQYF.

J is TRBJ2-6 and V is TRBV10-3; D gene ambiguous. Germline-derived CDR1 and CDR2 are ENHRY and SYGVKD. The V and J ends lost 10 bases and 0 bases respectively, with 19 bases between them. The length of the CDR3 is 17 residues. CDR3 region: CATSAGVGRSGANVLTF. The DNA of the CDR3 is TGTGCCACCTCGGCTGGCGTCGGCCGCTCTGGGGCCAACGTCCTGACTTTC.

This clonotype was counted ten times or more. This sequence joins TRBV6-5 and TRBJ1-5, with TRBD1 as a possible D gene (5 bases). The CDR3 has 17 residues. The germline V gene encodes CDR1 MNHEY and CDR2 SVGAGI. Trimming left V 4 bases short and J 0 bases short, with 16 bases between. The CDR3 reads CASSSSNDRSSNQPQHF. The CDR3 DNA reads TGTGCCAGCAGTTCCTCCAACGACAGAAGTAGCAATCAGCCCCAGCATTTT.

This clonotype was seen more than once but under ten times. V is TRBV28 and J is TRBJ2-7; TRBD1 matches at 10 bases. J lost 1 base, V lost 6 bases, and 3 bases had no gene match. Per the germline V gene, CDR1 is MDHEN and CDR2 is SYDVKM. This CDR3 is built from 14 residues. The CDR3 sequence: CASRSGQGSYEQYF. CDR3 in DNA: TGTGCCAGCAGATCGGGACAGGGGTCCTACGAGCAGTACTTC. Full variable domain (outside the CDR3, taken from reference TRBV28 and TRBJ2-7): DVKVTQSSRYLVKRTGEKVFLECVQDMDHENMFWYRQDPGLGLRLIYFSYDVKMKEKGDIPEGYSVSREKKERFSLILESASTNQTSMYLCASRSGQGSYEQYFGPGTRLTVT.

This chain links TRBV11-2 with TRBJ2-2, with 11 bases lining up with TRBD1. The CDR3 is 16 residues long. The germline CDR1 and CDR2 sequences are SGHAT and FQNNGV. After removal of 7 bases from V and 4 bases from J, the junction contained 8 bases not matched to a gene. The CDR3, as DNA: TGTGCCAGCAACTCCGGGACAGGGGGTCGCACCGGGGAGCTGTTTTTT. It is translated as CASNSGTGGRTGELFF. The entire variable domain, with the rest obtained from reference TRBV11-2 and TRBJ2-2, is as follows: EAGVAQSPRYKIIEKRQSVAFWCNPISGHATLYWYQQILGQGPKLLIQFQNNGVVDDSQLPKDRFSAERLKGVDSTLKIQPAKLEDSAVYLCASNSGTGGRTGELFFGEGSRLTVL.

The sample holds a few counts of this clonotype. V and J are TRBV6-1 and TRBJ1-1, with unresolved D. V shed 2 bases and J shed 1 base, with 14 bases lying between them. Germline V gene sequence: CDR1 MNHNS, CDR2 SASEGT. The CDR3 contains 16 residues. CDR3 DNA sequence: TGTGCCAGCAGTGAATATGGGCTGGGAGGGAACACTGAAGCTTTCTTT. Amino acids: CASSEYGLGGNTEAFF.

V and J are TRBV14 and TRBJ2-7, with no clear D. Germline CDR1 and CDR2: SGHDN and FVKESK. V lost 3 bases to trimming and J lost 0 bases, with 6 bases between them. This CDR3 comprises 13 residues. Here the CDR3 DNA reads TGTGCCAGCAGCCAGCTAAGCTCCTACGAGCAGTACTTC. Amino acid sequence: CASSQLSSYEQYF.

This clonotype occurred a few times. The V gene is TRBV20-1, the J gene TRBJ1-2, with 7 bases identical to TRBD1. The V gene's germline CDR1 is DFQATT and CDR2 SNEGSKA (reference sequence). The CDR3 contains 13 residues. The V and J ends lost 3 bases and 5 bases, in that order; junction bases with no gene match: 6. The CDR3 protein is CSASSRGGYGYTF. CDR3 in DNA: TGCAGTGCTAGTTCCAGGGGGGGATATGGCTACACCTTC.

This clonotype has a handful of counts. The V gene is TRBV6-5, the J gene TRBJ1-5, with TRBD1 matching over 9 bases. The V segment lost 4 bases and the J segment 5 bases; nucleotides outside the gene matches: 3. From germline, CDR1 is MNHEY and CDR2 SVGAGI. This CDR3 comprises 14 residues. The CDR3 region is CASSWGQGYQPQHF. In DNA, the CDR3 is TGTGCCAGCAGTTGGGGACAGGGATATCAGCCCCAGCATTTT.

Only one count was recorded for this clonotype. The gene calls are TRBV27 and TRBJ2-3; tentatively, D is TRBD2 (6 bases). Trimming took off 8 bases at V and 4 bases at J, with 10 bases between the two ends. CDR3 size: 12 residues. CDR1 and CDR2 from the germline V gene are MNHEY and SMNVEV (reference sequence). CDR3 loop: CASARGPDTQYF. The CDR3 nucleotides read TGTGCCAGCGCGCGGGGACCAGATACGCAGTATTTT.

This clonotype was seen more than once but under ten times. V usage is TRBV20-1 and J usage is TRBJ2-3; 10 nucleotides agree with TRBD2. The CDR3 totals 19 residues. Germline loops: CDR1 DFQATT, CDR2 SNEGSKA (reference sequence). Unmatched junction bases numbered 16, after V lost 3 bases and J lost 1 base. The CDR3 loop is CSARDPASGGAVGTDTQYF. The DNA of the CDR3 is TGCAGTGCTAGGGACCCCGCGAGCGGGGGGGCCGTCGGCACAGATACGCAGTATTTT.

This clonotype was observed a few times. J is TRBJ1-5 and V is TRBV28, with a weak D call TRBD1 (5 bases). The germline gives CDR1 MDHEN, CDR2 SYDVKM. Trimming stripped 3 bases from V and 0 bases from J, with 12 bases between. The CDR3 spans 16 residues. CDR3 amino acids: CASSFPRGISNQPQHF. The CDR3 DNA sequence: TGTGCCAGCAGTTTCCCACGGGGGATTAGCAATCAGCCCCAGCATTTT.

This clonotype occurred a few times. The chain joins TRBV7-8 to TRBJ2-7; D unclear. The CDR3 is 16 amino acids. The germline V and J ends were trimmed by 5 bases and 0 bases, with 17 bases remaining between them. The germline gives CDR1 SGHVS, CDR2 FQNEAQ. DNA of the CDR3: TGTGCCAGCAGCGCCTGGGCCCGCAGAGTCTCCTACGAGCAGTACTTC. It is translated as CASSAWARRVSYEQYF.

The chain couples TRBV6-1 to TRBJ1-2; perhaps TRBD1 as D (6 bases). The length of the CDR3 is 13 residues. Trimming took 6 bases from V and 0 from J, leaving 8 bases between them. Germline V gene data show CDR1 as MNHNS and CDR2 as SASEGT. The CDR3 sequence is CASRGQPNYGYTF. CDR3 DNA: TGTGCCAGCAGAGGACAGCCTAACTATGGCTACACCTTC.

This clonotype was picked up a small number of times. The chain is built from TRBV3-1 and TRBJ2-7, with D possibly matching TRBD1 (5 bases). The V end was cut by 4 bases, the J end by 5 bases, with 15 bases between. Germline lookup yields CDR1 LGHDT and CDR2 YNNKEL (reference sequence). The CDR3 contains 14 residues. The CDR3 loop reads CASSRFGAKDEQYF. CDR3 sequence (DNA): TGTGCCAGCAGCCGCTTTGGGGCAAAGGACGAGCAGTACTTC.

The chain recombines TRBV4-3 with TRBJ1-4, with a possible D match to TRBD1 (5 bases). This CDR3 has 16 residues. The V end lost 0 bases, the J end lost 6 bases, and 14 bases lay between the germline ends. Germline assignment: CDR1 LGHNA and CDR2 YSLEER. For the CDR3, the DNA is TGCGCCAGCAGCCAAGATCAGGGCTGGGGTGATGAAAAACTGTTTTTT. This gives the protein CASSQDQGWGDEKLFF.